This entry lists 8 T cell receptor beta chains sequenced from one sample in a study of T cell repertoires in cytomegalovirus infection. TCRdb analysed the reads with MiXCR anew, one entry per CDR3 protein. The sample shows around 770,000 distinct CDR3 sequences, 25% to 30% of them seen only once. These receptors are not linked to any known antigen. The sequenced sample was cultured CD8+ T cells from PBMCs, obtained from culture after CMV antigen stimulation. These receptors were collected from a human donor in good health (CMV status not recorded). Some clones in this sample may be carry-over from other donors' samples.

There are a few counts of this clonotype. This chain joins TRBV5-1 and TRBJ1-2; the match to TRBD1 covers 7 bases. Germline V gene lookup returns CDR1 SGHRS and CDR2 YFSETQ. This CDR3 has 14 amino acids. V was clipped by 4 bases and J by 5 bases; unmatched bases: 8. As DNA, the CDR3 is TGCGCCAGCAGCCCTGTAGGGACAGATTATGGCTACACCTTC. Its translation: CASSPVGTDYGYTF.

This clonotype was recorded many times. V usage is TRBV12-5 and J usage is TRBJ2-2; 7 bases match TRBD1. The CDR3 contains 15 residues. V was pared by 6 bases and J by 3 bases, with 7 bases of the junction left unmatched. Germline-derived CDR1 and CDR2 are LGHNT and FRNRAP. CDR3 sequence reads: CASGTGTVYTGELFF. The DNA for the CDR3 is TGTGCTAGTGGCACAGGGACAGTCTACACCGGGGAGCTGTTTTTT.

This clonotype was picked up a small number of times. The chain's CDR3 is CASSVTGVAGGPSYNEQFF. The DNA for the CDR3 is TGTGCCAGCAGCGTCACGGGGGTAGCGGGGGGCCCGAGCTACAATGAGCAGTTCTTC. The V gene is TRBV9, the J gene TRBJ2-1, with 10 bases that match TRBD2. The junction had 14 bases not matched to a gene; V was cut back by 2 bases and J by 3 bases. Germline V gene data show CDR1 as SGDLS and CDR2 as YYNGEE. CDR3 length: 19 amino acids.

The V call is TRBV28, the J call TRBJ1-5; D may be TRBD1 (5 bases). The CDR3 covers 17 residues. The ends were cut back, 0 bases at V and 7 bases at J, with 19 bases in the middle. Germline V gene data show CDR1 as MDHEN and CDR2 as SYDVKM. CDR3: CASSLWGDSSTVQPQHF. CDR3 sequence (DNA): TGTGCCAGCAGTTTATGGGGGGACTCATCTACAGTACAGCCCCAGCATTTT.

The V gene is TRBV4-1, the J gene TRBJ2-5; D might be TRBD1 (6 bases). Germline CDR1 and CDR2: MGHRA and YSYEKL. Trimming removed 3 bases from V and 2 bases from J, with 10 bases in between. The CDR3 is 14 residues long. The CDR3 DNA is TGCGCCAGCAGCCAGCCCGGGACACAAGAGACCCAGTACTTC. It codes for CASSQPGTQETQYF.

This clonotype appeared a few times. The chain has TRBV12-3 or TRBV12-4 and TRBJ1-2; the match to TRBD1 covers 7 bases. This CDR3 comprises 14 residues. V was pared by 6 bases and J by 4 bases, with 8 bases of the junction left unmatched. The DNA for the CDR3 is TGTGCCAGCAGAACAACAGGGGAGGTCTATGGCTACACCTTC. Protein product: CASRTTGEVYGYTF.

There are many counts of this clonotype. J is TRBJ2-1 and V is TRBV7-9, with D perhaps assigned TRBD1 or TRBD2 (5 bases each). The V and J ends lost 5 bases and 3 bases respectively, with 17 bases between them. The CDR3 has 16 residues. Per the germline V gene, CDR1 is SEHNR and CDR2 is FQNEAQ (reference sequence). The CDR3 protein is CASSPTTGRSYNEQFF. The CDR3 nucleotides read TGTGCCAGCAGCCCCACTACGGGACGGAGCTACAATGAGCAGTTCTTC.

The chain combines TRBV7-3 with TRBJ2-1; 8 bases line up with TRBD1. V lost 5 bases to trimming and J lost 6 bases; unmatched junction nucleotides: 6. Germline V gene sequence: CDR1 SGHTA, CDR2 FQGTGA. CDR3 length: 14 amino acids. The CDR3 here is CASSTGTGSNEQFF. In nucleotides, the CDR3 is TGTGCCAGCAGCACCGGGACAGGATCCAATGAGCAGTTCTTC.